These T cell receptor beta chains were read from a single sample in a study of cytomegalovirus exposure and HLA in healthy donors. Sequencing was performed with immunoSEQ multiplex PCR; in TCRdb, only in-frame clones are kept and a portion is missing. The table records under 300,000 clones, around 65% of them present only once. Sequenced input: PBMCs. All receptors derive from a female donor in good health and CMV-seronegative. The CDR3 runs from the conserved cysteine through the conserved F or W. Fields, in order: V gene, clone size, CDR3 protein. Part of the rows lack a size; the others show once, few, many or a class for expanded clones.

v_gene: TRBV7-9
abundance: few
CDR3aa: CASSLAEVGTQYF

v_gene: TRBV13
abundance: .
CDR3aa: CASSFRDYYNEQFF

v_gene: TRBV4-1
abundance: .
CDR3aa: CASSQLHMGQGRDQPQHF

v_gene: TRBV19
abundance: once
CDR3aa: CASSMGQGVLNTIYF

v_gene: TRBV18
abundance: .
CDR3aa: CASSPGGEQYF

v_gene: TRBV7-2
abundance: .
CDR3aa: CASSAGGTSGTRNEQFF

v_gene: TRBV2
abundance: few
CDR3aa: CASSQLADNEQFF

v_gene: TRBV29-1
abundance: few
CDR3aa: CSVVQTGVFIGEKLFF

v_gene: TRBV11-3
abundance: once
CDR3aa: CASSNIAGELFF

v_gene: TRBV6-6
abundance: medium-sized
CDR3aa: CASGSQPQHF

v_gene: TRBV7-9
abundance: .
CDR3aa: CASSLLAGGRDTQYF

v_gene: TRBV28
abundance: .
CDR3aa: CASMSGEMSNQPQHF

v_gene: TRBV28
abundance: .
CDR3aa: CASSLGGTTYLGEQYF

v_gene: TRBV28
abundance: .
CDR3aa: CASSLDRGGNTEAFF

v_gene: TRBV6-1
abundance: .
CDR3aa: CASSDLIGSSGEETQYF

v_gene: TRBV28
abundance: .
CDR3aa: CASSLLTSAYNEQFF

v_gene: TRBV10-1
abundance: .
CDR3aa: CASSGGSYEQYF

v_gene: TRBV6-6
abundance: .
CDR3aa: CASRHRTDSNQPQHF

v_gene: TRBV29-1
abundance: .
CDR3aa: CSVGGAAGAYNEQFF

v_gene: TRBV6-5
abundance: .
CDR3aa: CASKRETMNTEAFF

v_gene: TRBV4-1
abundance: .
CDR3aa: CASSQGSRLPPVRLWF

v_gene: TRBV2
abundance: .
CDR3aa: CASSEIMLSNQPQHF

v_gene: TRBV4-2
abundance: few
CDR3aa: CASSQRPLAGVLPSNEQFF

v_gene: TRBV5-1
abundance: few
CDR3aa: CASSLTRGLHTEAFF

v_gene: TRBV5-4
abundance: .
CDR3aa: CASSTGTSGRSGELFF

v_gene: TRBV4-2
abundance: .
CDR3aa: CASSQAGTGELFF

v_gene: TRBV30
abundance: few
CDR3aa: CAGTPPAGSYEQYF

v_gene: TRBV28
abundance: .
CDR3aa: CASSFEGLAGTPDTQYF

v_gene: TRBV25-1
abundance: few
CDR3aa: CASSSLEGLDSYEQYF

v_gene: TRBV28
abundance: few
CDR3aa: CASHRRTGTDEQFF

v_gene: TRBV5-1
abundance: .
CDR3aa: CASSLATANTGELFF

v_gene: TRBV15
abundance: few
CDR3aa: CATSSQGGNNEQFF

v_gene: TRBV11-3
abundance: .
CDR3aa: CASSGAGASGHNEQFF

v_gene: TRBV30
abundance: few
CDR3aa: CAWTEEMGQGSYEQYF

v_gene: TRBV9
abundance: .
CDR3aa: CASSRGEEDQDTKPYEQYF

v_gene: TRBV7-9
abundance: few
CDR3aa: CASAKNPNTEAFF

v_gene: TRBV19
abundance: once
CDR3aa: CASSMSGTGSYEQYF

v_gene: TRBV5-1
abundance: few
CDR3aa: CASSLVRREVPYEQYF

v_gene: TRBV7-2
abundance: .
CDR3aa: CASSAGTSGFTGELFF

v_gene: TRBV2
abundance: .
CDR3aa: CASSAPRDRGQETQYF

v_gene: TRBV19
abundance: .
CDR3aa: CASSPPQGSYEQYF

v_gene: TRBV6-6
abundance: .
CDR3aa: CASSSTGATYEQYF

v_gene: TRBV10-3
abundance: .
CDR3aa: CAISEGQGAYGYTF

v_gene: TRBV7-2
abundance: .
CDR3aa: CASSLFPTSYEQYF

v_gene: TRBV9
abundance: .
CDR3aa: CASSAATGRDTQYF

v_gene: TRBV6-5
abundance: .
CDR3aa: CATGQRSTNEKLFF

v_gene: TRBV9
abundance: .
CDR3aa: CASSVSSGRKYEQYF